Listed below are T cell receptor beta chains from one sample, sequenced in a study of cytomegalovirus exposure and HLA in healthy donors. Profiled with immunoSEQ multiplex PCR; TCRdb holds only in-frame clones, not every one. This sample has about 190,000 clones, with roughly 86% found just once. The specimen was PBMCs. All receptors come from a woman between 18 and 29 years old in good health and CMV-seronegative. Each CDR3 is given with its conserved first and last residue. D genes are given only for firm matches. Clone sizes are given selectively: once, few, many, or a class where the clone is expanded.

J	V	D	size	DNA	CDR3
TRBJ1-3	TRBV19	TRBD1	.	TGTGCCAGTAGTATAGATCCGGGACAGGGAATAACTGGAAACACCATATATTTT	CASSIDPGQGITGNTIYF
TRBJ1-1	TRBV4-1	.	.	TGCGCCAGCAGCCAAGACAAGGGGGGGCCGAACACTGAAGCTTTCTTT	CASSQDKGGPNTEAFF
TRBJ1-5	TRBV19	.	.	TGTGCCAGTAGTAGTCACAGGGCGGATCAGCCCCAGCATTTT	CASSSHRADQPQHF
TRBJ2-2	TRBV6-1	TRBD1	.	TGTGCCAGCGCAGACAGGGGAAGGACCGGGGAGCTGTTTTTT	CASADRGRTGELFF
TRBJ1-3	TRBV5-4	.	few	TGTGCCAGCAGCTTGATGGGAGGGGCTGACACCATATATTTT	CASSLMGGADTIYF
TRBJ1-4	TRBV7-9	.	.	TGTGCCAGCAGCTCAAACGACAGGCACGGTGAAAAACTGTTTTTT	CASSSNDRHGEKLFF
TRBJ2-5	TRBV4-2	TRBD2	.	TGTGCCAGCAGCCTCTTCGGGACTAGCGGGAGCGAGACCCAGTACTTC	CASSLFGTSGSETQYF
TRBJ2-1	TRBV6-5	TRBD2	.	TGTGCCAGCAGTTACGGCGGGGGGGGGTACAATGAGCAGTTCTTC	CASSYGGGGYNEQFF
TRBJ2-5	TRBV2	TRBD2	.	TGTGCCAGCAGTCCCGGGACTACTAAAGAGACCCAGTACTTC	CASSPGTTKETQYF
TRBJ2-7	TRBV6-5	TRBD2	.	TGTGTCAGCAGGACTAGCGAAAGCTCCTACGAGCAGTACTTC	CVSRTSESSYEQYF
TRBJ2-3	TRBV21-1	.	.	TGTGCCAGCAGCAAAGCACCGGGAAAGGCAGATACGCAGTATTTT	CASSKAPGKADTQYF
TRBJ1-3	TRBV7-6	.	.	TGTGCCAGCAGCGTCGACATGAGCTCTGGAAACACCATATATTTT	CASSVDMSSGNTIYF
TRBJ1-2	TRBV6-6	.	.	TGTGCCAGCAGTTACCGGGGGAACCCTAAAGACCATGGCTACACCTTC	CASSYRGNPKDHGYTF
TRBJ2-7	TRBV5-8	.	.	TGTGCCAGCAGCTTGGCCGCCGGCTACGAGCAGTACTTC	CASSLAAGYEQYF
TRBJ2-5	TRBV5-4	.	.	TGTGCCAGCAGCCCCGGCAGGGTAGAGACCCAGTACTTC	CASSPGRVETQYF
TRBJ2-2	TRBV25-1	.	.	TGTGCCAGCAACTGGGAGGTCGGGGAGCTGTTTTTT	CASNWEVGELFF
TRBJ1-2	TRBV5-1	TRBD1	.	TGCGCCAGCAGCTGGGGGACAGGGGGGAGCTATGGCTACACCTTC	CASSWGTGGSYGYTF
TRBJ1-6	TRBV7-9	.	.	TGTGCCAGCAGCCAACTCAGGGTTAATTCCCCCCTCCACTTT	CASSQLRVNSPLHF
TRBJ2-1	TRBV2	TRBD2	.	TGTGCCAGCAGTGAAATAGCGGGGGGGAACAATGAGCAGTTCTTC	CASSEIAGGNNEQFF
TRBJ2-5	TRBV4-2	.	.	TGTGCCAGCAGCCAAGAGGGCTGGTACCAAGAGACCCAGTACTTC	CASSQEGWYQETQYF
TRBJ1-1	TRBV5-6	.	.	TGTGCCAGCAAGGGAGGACACATGAACACTGAAGCTTTCTTT	CASKGGHMNTEAFF
TRBJ2-2	TRBV5-4	.	.	TGTGCCAGCAGCGATACAGGGTCCGGGGAGCTGTTTTTT	CASSDTGSGELFF
TRBJ2-7	TRBV28	.	.	TGTGCCAGCAGTCCTAGGTACGAGCAGTACTTC	CASSPRYEQYF
TRBJ1-5	TRBV4-3	.	.	TGCGCCAGCAGCCAAGATGTGGGGAGGCCCCAGCATTTT	CASSQDVGRPQHF
TRBJ2-3	TRBV5-6	TRBD1	few	TGTGCCAGCAGCTGGGACAGTAGCACAGATACGCAGTATTTT	CASSWDSSTDTQYF
TRBJ2-1	TRBV2	.	.	TGTGCCAGCAGTCGTTCAGCTGTCGGGGACAATGAGCAGTTCTTC	CASSRSAVGDNEQFF
TRBJ1-1	TRBV6-1	.	.	TGTGCCAGTACTTATCAGGGGCTTCCGAACACTGAAGCTTTCTTT	CASTYQGLPNTEAFF
TRBJ1-1	TRBV7-2	.	.	TGTGCCAGCAGCTTAGGCAGGGCCACTGAAGCTTTCTTT	CASSLGRATEAFF